Sequencing of this T cell receptor beta chain was carried out in a study of T cell responses to AZD1222 COVID-19 vaccine. In the study overall: Second-dose schedules of about 4 or about 12 weeks were combined. Overall study results and limits: Once two AZD1222 doses were given, Spike-specific TCR breadth and depth went up. Regions left unmutated in variants are reportedly the target of nearly half of spike-specific TCRs. Researchers report vaccine-associated CD4 TCRs spanning spike, with dominance at 160-218 and 743-854.

To note about this clone: As yet, its antigen is unknown.

CDR3 length: 13 residues. In germline, CDR1 is DFQATT, CDR2 SNEGSKA (reference sequence). V lost 3 bases and J lost 8, with 16 bases in between. Clones were sequenced by immunoSEQ multiplex PCR, and TCRdb holds only the in-frame ones, with some missing. Altogether approximately 120,000 clones are present, about 90% being singletons, with the ten largest covering 0.85% to 1.3%. The TCR sequence derives from an adult in good health. This specimen was peripheral blood, taken on day 0 of AZD1222 vaccination. The chain has TRBV20-1 and TRBJ1-2; weak D call: TRBD1 (6 bases). CDR3 in amino acids: CSASKGGLLGYTF. For the CDR3, the DNA is TGCAGTGCTAGTAAAGGGGGACTATTAGGCTACACCTTC.